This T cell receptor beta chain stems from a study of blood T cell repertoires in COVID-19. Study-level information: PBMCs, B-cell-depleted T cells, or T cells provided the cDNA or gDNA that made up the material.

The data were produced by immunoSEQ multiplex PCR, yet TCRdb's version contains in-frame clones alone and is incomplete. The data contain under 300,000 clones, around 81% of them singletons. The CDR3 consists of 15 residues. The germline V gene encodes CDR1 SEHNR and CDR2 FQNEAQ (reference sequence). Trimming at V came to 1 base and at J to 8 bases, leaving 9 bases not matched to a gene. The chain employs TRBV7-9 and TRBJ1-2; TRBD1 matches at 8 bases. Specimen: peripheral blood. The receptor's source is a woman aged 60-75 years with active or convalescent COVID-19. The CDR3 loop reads CASSLGKADRDGYTF. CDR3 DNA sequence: TGTGCCAGCAGCTTAGGAAAAGCGGACAGGGACGGCTACACCTTC.